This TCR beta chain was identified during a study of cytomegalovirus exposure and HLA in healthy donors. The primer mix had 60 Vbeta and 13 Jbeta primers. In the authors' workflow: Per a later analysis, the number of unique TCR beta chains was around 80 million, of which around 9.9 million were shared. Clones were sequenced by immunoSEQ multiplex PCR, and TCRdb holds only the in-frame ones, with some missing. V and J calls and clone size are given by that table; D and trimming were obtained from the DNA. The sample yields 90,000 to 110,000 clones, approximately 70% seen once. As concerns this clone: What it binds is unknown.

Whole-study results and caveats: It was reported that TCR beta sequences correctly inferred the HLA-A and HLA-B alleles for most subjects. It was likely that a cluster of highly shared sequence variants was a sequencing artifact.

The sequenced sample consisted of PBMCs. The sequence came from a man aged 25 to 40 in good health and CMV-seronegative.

For the CDR3, the DNA is TGCGCCAGCAGCCAAGATGCGGGAGGGCGTTACGAGCAGTACTTC. Encoded protein: CASSQDAGGRYEQYF. The gene calls are TRBV4-3 and TRBJ2-7; 9 positions agree with TRBD2. CDR1 and CDR2 from the germline V gene are LGHNA and YSLEER. CDR3 length equals 15 residues. Trimming cost V 0 bases and J 4 bases; bases outside gene matches: 4.